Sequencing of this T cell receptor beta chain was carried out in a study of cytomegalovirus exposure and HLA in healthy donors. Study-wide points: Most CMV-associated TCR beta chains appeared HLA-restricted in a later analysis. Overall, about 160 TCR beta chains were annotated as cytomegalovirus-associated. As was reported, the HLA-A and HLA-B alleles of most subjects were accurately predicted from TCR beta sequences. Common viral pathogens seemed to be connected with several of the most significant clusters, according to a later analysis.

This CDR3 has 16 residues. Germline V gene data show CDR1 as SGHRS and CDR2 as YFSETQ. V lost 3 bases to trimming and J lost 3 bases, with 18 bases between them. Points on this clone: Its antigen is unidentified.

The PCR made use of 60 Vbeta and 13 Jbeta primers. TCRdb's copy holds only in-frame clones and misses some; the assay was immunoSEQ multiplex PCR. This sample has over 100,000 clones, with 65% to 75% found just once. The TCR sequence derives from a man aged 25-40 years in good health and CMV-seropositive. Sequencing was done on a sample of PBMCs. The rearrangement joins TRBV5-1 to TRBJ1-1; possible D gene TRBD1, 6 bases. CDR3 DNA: TGCGCCAGCAGCTGGGGAGGGGGGCACGTTTACACTGAAGCTTTCTTT. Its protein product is CASSWGGGHVYTEAFF.